These 29 T cell receptor beta chains were all obtained from the same sample, sequenced in a study of CD8 T cells in Susac syndrome. With random hexamers, roughly 0.45 to 1 ug RNA was reverse transcribed. One entry per CDR3 protein results from TCRdb running MiXCR on the immunoSEQ multiplex PCR reads. The sample carries 200,000 to 250,000 distinct CDR3 sequences, around nine tenths recorded once. Sequencing was done on a sample of CD8+ T cells from PBMCs. The receptors originated from a human donor with multiple sclerosis.

CDR3 DNA sequence: TGTGCCAGCAGTACCGAGGACAGGGGGATCTACGAGCAGTACTTC. This gives the protein CASSTEDRGIYEQYF. The chain uses TRBV12-3 or TRBV12-4 and TRBJ2-7, with 10 bases identical to TRBD1. V dropped 5 bases and J dropped 3; count of bases not matched to a gene: 7. This CDR3 has 15 amino acids.

This clonotype was detected only a few times. The J gene is TRBJ1-1, the V gene TRBV13, with D possibly matching TRBD1 (6 bases). Trimming shortened V by 9 bases and J by 6 bases, and 14 bases separated the two germline ends. Germline CDR1 reads PRHDT; CDR2 reads FYEKMQ (reference sequence). CDR3 length: 12 amino acids. The CDR3 here is CASDRKGAEAFF. CDR3 DNA: TGTGCCAGTGACAGGAAGGGAGCTGAAGCTTTCTTT.

This clonotype was detected once. The chain links TRBV21-1 to TRBJ2-2; no check of the table's D call, TRBD1, against the DNA was made. TRBV21-1 is reported as a pseudogene. The CDR3 runs 15 residues. CDR3 in amino acids: CASSKAGQSTGELFF. The CDR3 DNA follows: TGTGCCAGCAGCAAAGCGGGACAGAGCACCGGGGAGCTGTTTTTT.

The chain uses TRBV12-3 or TRBV12-4 and TRBJ2-3, with 7 nucleotides matching TRBD2. The CDR3 has 14 amino acids. The J segment lost 1 base and the V segment lost 9 bases, leaving 7 bases of the junction unmatched. The CDR3 loop is CASTPGLRTDTQYF. The CDR3 nucleotides are TGTGCCAGTACCCCGGGACTACGCACAGATACGCAGTATTTT.

This chain joins TRBV14 and TRBJ1-3; D possibly corresponds to TRBD1 (6 bases). The V end lost 4 bases, the J end lost 0 bases, and 22 bases lay between the germline ends. Germline CDR1 and CDR2: SGHDN and FVKESK. The length of the CDR3 is 19 residues. CDR3 residues: CASSPPAQDSILSGNTIYF. CDR3 nucleotides: TGTGCCAGCAGCCCCCCTGCCCAGGACAGCATCCTCTCTGGAAACACCATATATTTT.

This chain joins TRBV7-9 and TRBJ2-3, with 10 bases fitting TRBD2. CDR1 SEHNR and CDR2 FQNEAQ come from the germline V gene (reference sequence). Trimming removed 3 bases from V and 2 bases from J; junction bases left unmatched: 5. This CDR3 is built from 16 residues. The CDR3 spells CASSFQLAGFTDTQYF. In nucleotides, the CDR3 is TGTGCCAGCAGCTTTCAACTAGCGGGATTCACAGATACGCAGTATTTT. Based on the CDR3 plus reference TRBV7-9 and TRBJ2-3, the full variable domain is DTGVSQNPRHKITKRGQNVTFRCDPISEHNRLYWYRQTLGQGPEFLTYFQNEAQLEKSRLLSDRFSAERPKGSFSTLEIQRTEQGDSAMYLCASSFQLAGFTDTQYFGPGTRLTVL.

This chain connects TRBV29-1 to TRBJ1-5; D may be TRBD1 (6 bases). Germline-derived CDR1 and CDR2 are SQVTM and ANQGSEA. The CDR3 is made up of 13 amino acids. Deletions cut 4 bases from V and 7 bases from J, with 14 bases between. CDR3 in DNA: TGCAGCGTTGCCACAGGGTATCGACAGCCCCAGCATTTT. This codes for CSVATGYRQPQHF.

V usage is TRBV7-9 and J usage is TRBJ1-2; tentatively, D is TRBD1 (6 bases). V lost 5 bases and J 2 bases, leaving 15 bases between the germline ends. This CDR3 contains 15 residues. Germline V CDR1 and CDR2: SEHNR, FQNEAQ (reference sequence). The CDR3 region is CASSPWDTENYGYTF. The CDR3, as DNA: TGTGCCAGCAGCCCGTGGGACACCGAAAACTATGGCTACACCTTC. The full variable domain, with the rest looked up from reference TRBV7-9 and TRBJ1-2, is DTGVSQNPRHKITKRGQNVTFRCDPISEHNRLYWYRQTLGQGPEFLTYFQNEAQLEKSRLLSDRFSAERPKGSFSTLEIQRTEQGDSAMYLCASSPWDTENYGYTFGSGTRLTVV.

The rearrangement links TRBV5-6 to TRBJ2-1; D call uncertain. The V and J ends lost 2 bases and 4 bases respectively, with 7 bases between them. Germline-derived CDR1 and CDR2 are SGHDT and YYEEEE. This CDR3 contains 13 residues. The CDR3 DNA reads TGTGCCAGCAGCTTCGAGCGTTACAATGAGCAGTTCTTC. It yields the protein CASSFERYNEQFF.

The chain joins TRBV7-9 to TRBJ2-7; no definite D call. CDR1 is SEHNR, CDR2 FQNEAQ, per germline (reference sequence). The CDR3 loop spans 15 amino acids. The V gene lost 1 base and the J gene lost 6 bases, with 16 bases spanning the gap. CDR3 bases: TGTGCCAGCAGCTTAGTAGGGCCATCGCTTACCGAGCAGTACTTC. Encoded protein: CASSLVGPSLTEQYF.

This sequence joins TRBV4-3 and TRBJ2-7, with 10 positions matching TRBD2. CDR3 length: 17 amino acids. The V gene end was trimmed by 0 bases and the J gene end by 1 base; junction bases not matched to a gene: 6. The germline V gene encodes CDR1 LGHNA and CDR2 YSLEER. Here the CDR3 reads CASSQEWTSGPSYEQYF. The CDR3 coding sequence is TGCGCCAGCAGCCAAGAATGGACTAGCGGTCCGTCCTACGAGCAGTACTTC.

This chain joins TRBV10-3 and TRBJ2-3, with D maybe TRBD2 (5 bases). V shed 4 bases and J shed 2 bases, with 10 bases lying between them. There are 14 residues in the CDR3. The germline gives CDR1 ENHRY, CDR2 SYGVKD. The CDR3 nucleotides are TGTGCCATCAGTGCGGGCGGGTACACAGATACGCAGTATTTT. Translation gives CAISAGGYTDTQYF.

The rearrangement uses TRBV30 and TRBJ2-7; 7 nucleotides match TRBD1. The CDR3 totals 13 residues. J was trimmed by 4 bases and V by 1 base; bases with no gene match: 4. Germline CDR1 reads GTSNPN; CDR2 reads SVGIG (reference sequence). The CDR3 region is CAWSAGTAYEQYF. As DNA, the CDR3 is TGTGCCTGGAGTGCCGGGACAGCTTACGAGCAGTACTTC.

V usage is TRBV27 and J usage is TRBJ1-3, with D hard to call. Germline assignment: CDR1 MNHEY and CDR2 SMNVEV (reference sequence). The CDR3 is 14 residues long. V lost 0 bases and J 2 bases, leaving 5 bases between the germline ends. The CDR3 protein is CASSLSGPGNTIYF. DNA for the CDR3: TGTGCCAGCAGTTTATCAGGTCCTGGAAACACCATATATTTT.

About this clonotype: The germline gene is not matched at one end of the junction; a read error may be the cause. The rearrangement links TRBV4-1 to TRBJ2-7; D is tentatively TRBD1 or TRBD2 (5 bases each). The CDR3 totals 14 residues. CDR1 is MGHRA, CDR2 YSYEKL, per germline. In nucleotides, the CDR3 is TGCGCCGGCAGCCAAGGAGCCGGGGCCGACGAGCAGTACTTC. Protein sequence: CAGSQGAGADEQYF.

The chain has TRBV9 and TRBJ1-4; 8 bases are a match to TRBD1. Germline lookup yields CDR1 SGDLS and CDR2 YYNGEE. The CDR3 has 12 amino acids. Unmatched junction bases numbered 3, after V lost 4 bases and J lost 10 bases. The CDR3 is CASSIDRGKLFF. The DNA of the CDR3 is TGTGCCAGCAGCATCGACAGGGGAAAACTGTTTTTT.

The V gene is TRBV7-9, the J gene TRBJ2-7; D is uncertain. This CDR3 is 11 amino acids long. Germline loops: CDR1 SEHNR, CDR2 FQNEAQ (reference sequence). V was pared by 4 bases and J by 5 bases, with 6 bases between. The CDR3 is CASSSPHEQYF. The DNA of the CDR3 is TGTGCCAGCAGCTCACCCCACGAGCAGTACTTC.

The chain has TRBV5-5 and TRBJ2-5, with D possibly being TRBD1 (8 bases). The length of the CDR3 is 17 residues. Germline V gene lookup returns CDR1 SGHKS and CDR2 YYEKEE (reference sequence). Trimming shortened V by 4 bases and J by 2 bases, and 21 bases separated the two germline ends. DNA for the CDR3: TGTGCCAGCAGCGAACCGACAGGGGTCGGGAGGCAAGAGACCCAGTACTTC. Translating it yields CASSEPTGVGRQETQYF.

V usage is TRBV7-9 and J usage is TRBJ2-2; D gene unclear. This CDR3 spans 12 amino acids. Deletions cut 4 bases from V and 9 bases from J, with 9 bases between. Germline assignment: CDR1 SEHNR and CDR2 FQNEAQ (reference sequence). The CDR3 spells CASSSSPWELFF. CDR3 in DNA: TGTGCCAGCAGCTCAAGTCCGTGGGAGCTGTTTTTT.

The V call is TRBV11-2, the J call TRBJ2-5; perhaps D is TRBD1 or TRBD2 (5 bases each). The CDR3 is made up of 16 amino acids. Germline CDR1 reads SGHAT; CDR2 reads FQNNGV. Trimming shortened V by 5 bases and J by 4 bases, and 20 bases separated the two germline ends. CDR3 nucleotides: TGTGCCAGCAGCACTACCACCGGGACCGCCGGAGAGACCCAGTACTTC. Encoded protein: CASSTTTGTAGETQYF. Drawing the rest from reference TRBV11-2 and TRBJ2-5, the complete variable domain is EAGVAQSPRYKIIEKRQSVAFWCNPISGHATLYWYQQILGQGPKLLIQFQNNGVVDDSQLPKDRFSAERLKGVDSTLKIQPAKLEDSAVYLCASSTTTGTAGETQYFGPGTRLLVL.

The CDR3 DNA follows: TGTGCCAGCGCCTCACTAGCGGGGGACGAGCAGTACTTC. This codes for CASASLAGDEQYF. This chain joins TRBV2 and TRBJ2-7; 11 nucleotides match TRBD2. The CDR3 spans 13 residues. CDR1 SNHLY and CDR2 FYNNEI come from the germline V gene. V lost 8 bases and J lost 5; bases outside the gene matches: 5.

The chain employs TRBV7-6 and TRBJ2-7; 7 positions agree with TRBD1. Trimming cost V 0 bases and J 1 base; bases outside gene matches: 3. The CDR3 extends over 15 amino acids. Germline loops: CDR1 SGHVS, CDR2 FNYEAQ. The CDR3 here is CASSLASGQSYEQYF. For the CDR3, the DNA is TGTGCCAGCAGCTTAGCATCGGGACAGTCCTACGAGCAGTACTTC.

The chain combines TRBV19 with TRBJ2-6; no reliable D call. Looked up from germline, CDR1 is LNHDA and CDR2 is SQIVND (reference sequence). CDR3 length: 18 residues. V was shortened by 1 base and J by 0 bases, with 13 bases between the two germline ends. The CDR3 nucleotides read TGTGCCAGTAGTATAGGTGACATGGTCCACTCTGGGGCCAACGTCCTGACTTTC. Protein: CASSIGDMVHSGANVLTF.

The V gene is TRBV9, the J gene TRBJ2-2; D is undetermined. Trimming pared 0 bases from V and 6 bases from J, leaving 3 bases between. The germline V gene has CDR1 SGDLS and CDR2 YYNGEE. The length of the CDR3 is 12 residues. The DNA for the CDR3 is TGTGCCAGCAGCGTAGCTTCCGGGGAGCTGTTTTTT. Translating it yields CASSVASGELFF.

The chain joins TRBV6-2 or TRBV6-3 to TRBJ2-1; possibly TRBD2 for D (6 bases). This CDR3 comprises 13 residues. The ends were cut back, 6 bases at V and 5 bases at J, with 11 bases in the middle. CDR1 is MNHEY and CDR2 is SVGEGT in the germline V gene. The CDR3 loop is CASRPAGNNEQFF. The CDR3 nucleotides are TGTGCCAGCAGGCCAGCGGGCAACAATGAGCAGTTCTTC.

The chain employs TRBV11-3 and TRBJ2-2; TRBD1 agrees at 9 bases. V shed 8 bases and J 7 bases; nucleotides not matched to a gene: 5. The CDR3 is 13 amino acids. Looked up from germline, CDR1 is SGHNT and CDR2 is YENEEA. The DNA of the CDR3 is TGTGCCAGCTCGGGACAGGGTATCGGGGAGCTGTTTTTT. This gives the protein CASSGQGIGELFF. The whole variable domain, filled in from reference TRBV11-3 and TRBJ2-2, reads EAGVVQSPRYKIIEKKQPVAFWCNPISGHNTLYWYLQNLGQGPELLIRYENEEAVDDSQLPKDRFSAERLKGVDSTLKIQPAELGDSAVYLCASSGQGIGELFFGEGSRLTVL.

The chain recombines TRBV24-1 with TRBJ2-3; D gene uncertain. Germline V gene lookup returns CDR1 KGHDR and CDR2 SFDVKD. The CDR3 spans 13 residues. Trimming removed 0 bases from V and 5 bases from J, with 5 bases in between. The DNA for the CDR3 is TGTGCCACCAGTGATTTGGACGGAGATACGCAGTATTTT. This sequence encodes CATSDLDGDTQYF.

CDR3 sequence (DNA): TGTGCCAGCAGCCCCAAGCTTCCGGGGAGCACAGATACGCAGTATTTT. Protein: CASSPKLPGSTDTQYF. The rearrangement joins TRBV3-1 to TRBJ2-3; the D gene is possibly TRBD2 (5 bases). Germline lookup yields CDR1 LGHDT and CDR2 YNNKEL (reference sequence). Trimming took 4 bases from V and 0 from J, leaving 14 bases between them. This CDR3 is built from 16 residues.

This clonotype is a singleton in its sample. The chain is built from TRBV4-2 and TRBJ2-6; D is undetermined. The CDR3 extends over 15 amino acids. The ends were cut back, 4 bases at V and 0 bases at J, with 7 bases in the middle. Germline CDR1 reads LGHNA; CDR2 reads YNFKEQ. CDR3 DNA sequence: TGTGCCAGCAGCCCCCTACCCTCTGGGGCCAACGTCCTGACTTTC. Amino acids: CASSPLPSGANVLTF.